This T cell receptor (beta chain) was documented in a study of Tregs in tolerant kidney transplant recipients. Findings and caveats of the study: Antigen-driven expansion was suggested because donor-specific Tregs expanded more than all Tregs in tolerant patients. The most relevant donor-specific Treg TCRbeta repertoire apparently came from expansion with activated donor B cells. Validation in larger populations is needed because few patients were studied.

Points on this clone: Its antigen is not known.

The CDR3 has 16 residues. The germline V gene has CDR1 MGHRA and CDR2 YSYEKL. V trimming: 0 bases; J trimming: 8 bases; junction bases outside the gene matches: 7. Data came from immunoSEQ multiplex PCR; TCRdb stores just in-frame clones and leaves some out. The sample carries around 75,000 clones, roughly 89% recorded once. The TCR comes from a human donor who received a combined kidney and bone marrow transplant. The sample consisted of CD4+ T cells from blood, taken before the transplant. This chain uses TRBV4-1 with TRBJ2-1; 10 bases match TRBD2. Here the CDR3 DNA reads TGCGCCAGCAGCCAAGACACTAGCGGGATTCTGTATGAGCAGTTCTTC. It is translated as CASSQDTSGILYEQFF.